This TCR beta chain came from a study of identical twins. cDNA molecules carried unique molecular identifiers, and template switching added a universal primer site. Via MiXCR, TCRdb re-called the 5' RACE reads, giving one row per CDR3 protein. Here the sample spans approximately 1.8 million distinct CDR3 sequences, under 35% being singletons. Everyone who gave samples was a healthy Caucasian. Overall study results and limits: Without tracking the same donors, conclusions rested on cross-sectional statistical analysis. Beta clonotypes that were abundant in cord blood contained fewer insertions, a pattern absent from memory repertoires.

Trimming cost V 4 bases and J 0 bases, with 13 bases left between them. CDR3 size: 15 residues. Germline-derived CDR1 and CDR2 are MDHEN and SYDVKM. As regards this clonotype: The antigen remains unidentified.

The chain carries TRBV28 and TRBJ2-7; no reliable D call. The origin of this receptor is a newborn girl in good health. The sample was cord blood. CDR3 protein: CASSSRRALSYEQYF. The CDR3 DNA reads as TGTGCCAGCAGTTCCCGCCGGGCCCTCTCCTACGAGCAGTACTTC.